These 24 T cell receptor beta chains came from one sample sequenced in a study of blood T cell repertoires in COVID-19. Method: immunoSEQ multiplex PCR; TCRdb's copy keeps in-frame clones and lacks some. The sample shows 200,000 or so clones, roughly 80% of them seen only once. The sample taken for sequencing was peripheral blood. All receptors come from a woman aged 80 or over with acute or convalescent COVID-19.

A word on this clone: This specimen includes other DNA sequences encoding the same CDR3. DNA for the CDR3: TGTGCCAGCAGCTCCCAGGGGAACACTGAAGCTTTCTTT. Its protein is CASSSQGNTEAFF. The rearrangement links TRBV9 to TRBJ1-1; tentatively, D is TRBD1 (5 bases). Germline V lookup: CDR1 SGDLS, CDR2 YYNGEE. CDR3 size: 13 residues. Trimming removed 4 bases at V and 1 base at J, with 8 bases between. The full variable domain, with the rest looked up from reference TRBV9 and TRBJ1-1, is DSGVTQTPKHLITATGQRVTLRCSPRSGDLSVYWYQQSLDQGLQFLIQYYNGEERAKGNILERFSAQQFPDLHSELNLSSLELGDSALYFCASSSQGNTEAFFGQGTRLTVV.

The V and J genes are TRBV21-1 and TRBJ2-1; the D call in the table, TRBD2, was not verified against the DNA. TRBV21-1 is shown as a pseudogene. The CDR3 runs 20 residues. CDR3: CASSNGLATSGVRCYNEQFF. CDR3 DNA sequence: TGTGCCAGCAGCAATGGTTTAGCGACTAGCGGAGTCCGTTGCTACAATGAGCAGTTCTTC.

Ten or more counts support this clone. V and J are TRBV7-9 and TRBJ1-2; 8 bases map to TRBD1. V trimming: 5 bases; J trimming: 4 bases; junction bases outside the gene matches: 3. This CDR3 comprises 13 residues. Germline V gene sequence: CDR1 SEHNR, CDR2 FQNEAQ (reference sequence). The CDR3, as DNA: TGTGCCAGCAGCCTCACAGGGGGCTATGGCTACACCTTC. It is translated as CASSLTGGYGYTF.

The CDR3 bases are TGTGCCAGCAGCTGGGGACAGGAACCTAATGAAAAACTGTTTTTT. The encoded protein is CASSWGQEPNEKLFF. The gene calls are TRBV5-8 and TRBJ1-4, with 8 positions matching TRBD1. Germline CDR1 is SGHTS and CDR2 is YDEGEE. The CDR3 runs to 15 residues. With 3 bases clipped from V and 3 bases from J, the junction kept 4 bases outside the gene matches.

The rearrangement links TRBV19 to TRBJ1-1, with D possibly matching TRBD1 (5 bases). There are 13 residues in the CDR3. Germline V gene data show CDR1 as LNHDA and CDR2 as SQIVND (reference sequence). The V end was cut by 7 bases, the J end by 1 base, with 10 bases between. The CDR3 sequence is CASNPDKNTEAFF. CDR3 bases: TGTGCCAGTAACCCGGACAAGAACACTGAAGCTTTCTTT.

V usage is TRBV7-9 and J usage is TRBJ1-5; D gene uncertain. V lost 5 bases and J lost 4, with 15 bases in between. CDR1 SEHNR and CDR2 FQNEAQ come from the germline V gene (reference sequence). This CDR3 region has 15 residues. The DNA of the CDR3 is TGTGCCAGCAGCCAGGCGGAGGGTCGGAATCAGCCCCAGCATTTT. It specifies CASSQAEGRNQPQHF.

The V gene is TRBV27, the J gene TRBJ1-2; 8 nucleotides agree with TRBD1. J lost 4 bases, V lost 3 bases, and 4 bases had no gene match. Germline CDR1 and CDR2: MNHEY and SMNVEV (reference sequence). The CDR3 covers 14 residues. The CDR3 region has the DNA TGTGCCAGCAGTTTGGACAGGGCCGGCTATGGCTACACCTTC. Its protein product is CASSLDRAGYGYTF.

The V and J genes are TRBV5-4 and TRBJ2-7; the D gene is possibly TRBD1 (6 bases). In germline, CDR1 is SGHNT, CDR2 YYREEE (reference sequence). The V end lost 9 bases, the J end lost 2 bases, and 15 bases lay between the germline ends. This CDR3 spans 13 amino acids. CDR3 sequence: CATSEQGTYEQYF. For the CDR3, the DNA is TGTGCCACGTCGGAACAGGGAACCTACGAGCAGTACTTC. Full variable domain (rest looked up from reference TRBV5-4 and TRBJ2-7): ETGVTQSPTHLIKTRGQQVTLRCSSQSGHNTVSWYQQALGQGPQFIFQYYREEENGRGNFPPRFSGLQFPNYSSELNVNALELDDSALYLCATSEQGTYEQYFGPGTRLTVT.

This clone was detected once. V is TRBV5-1 and J is TRBJ1-1, with 8 nucleotides matching TRBD1. Germline CDR1 is SGHRS and CDR2 is YFSETQ. J gave up 4 bases and V 5 bases, and 16 bases lay outside the gene matches. The CDR3 spans 17 residues. The CDR3 nucleotides read TGCGCCAGCAGATCCCCGGACAGGGATTTTTTTGGCACTGAAGCTTTCTTT. It is translated as CASRSPDRDFFGTEAFF.

V is TRBV11-2 and J is TRBJ1-1; D remains unclear. CDR3 length: 13 residues. The V end was cut by 0 bases, the J end by 0 bases, with 2 bases between. Germline CDR1 SGHAT, CDR2 FQNNGV. The CDR3 loop reads CASSLDMNTEAFF. As DNA, the CDR3 is TGTGCCAGCAGCTTAGACATGAACACTGAAGCTTTCTTT.

Here the CDR3 reads CASMASGNTGELFF. The DNA of the CDR3 is TGCGCCAGCATGGCTAGCGGGAACACCGGGGAGCTGTTTTTT. The chain uses TRBV10-2 and TRBJ2-2, with TRBD2 matching over 7 bases. The germline gives CDR1 WSHSY, CDR2 SAAADI. The CDR3 runs to 14 residues. Trimming took 7 bases from V and 1 from J; bases not matched to a gene: 3.

The chain couples TRBV15 to TRBJ1-2, with D tentatively TRBD1 (6 bases). The CDR3 is 14 amino acids. Germline V lookup: CDR1 LNHNV, CDR2 YYDKDF (reference sequence). With 1 base removed from V and 2 bases from J, the gap between germline ends came to 8 bases. CDR3 loop: CATSRGGLNYGYTF. The CDR3, as DNA: TGTGCCACCAGCAGAGGGGGGCTAAACTATGGCTACACCTTC.

This clone is a singleton in its sample. The J gene is TRBJ2-1, the V gene TRBV30; D perhaps matches TRBD2 (6 bases). The CDR3 length is 14 residues. Germline V gene lookup returns CDR1 GTSNPN and CDR2 SVGIG (reference sequence). The germline V and J ends were trimmed by 5 bases and 2 bases, with 13 bases remaining between them. As DNA, the CDR3 is TGTGCCTGGGACCGCGGGGAAACCTACAATGAGCAGTTCTTC. Translating gives CAWDRGETYNEQFF.

The chain couples TRBV19 to TRBJ1-5; TRBD1 agrees at 7 bases. J gave up 0 bases and V 7 bases, and 6 bases lay outside the gene matches. Germline loops: CDR1 LNHDA, CDR2 SQIVND (reference sequence). The CDR3 spans 15 residues. The CDR3 loop is CASITTGNSNQPQHF. The CDR3 DNA is TGTGCCAGTATCACGACAGGGAATAGCAATCAGCCCCAGCATTTT.

The chain uses TRBV7-9 and TRBJ1-1; 8 positions match TRBD1. Germline loops: CDR1 SEHNR, CDR2 FQNEAQ (reference sequence). Unmatched junction bases numbered 4, after V lost 6 bases and J lost 4 bases. The CDR3 runs 13 residues. CDR3 protein: CASSGQGVTEAFF. In DNA, the CDR3 is TGTGCCAGCAGTGGACAGGGCGTCACTGAAGCTTTCTTT.

The V and J genes are TRBV6-5 and TRBJ1-1; no firm D call. V lost 6 bases to trimming and J lost 3 bases, with 14 bases between them. Germline loops: CDR1 MNHEY, CDR2 SVGAGI. The CDR3 sequence is 14 residues long. The DNA of the CDR3 is TGTGCCAGCAGAAGACGGCGGGAGGACACTGAAGCTTTCTTT. This codes for CASRRRREDTEAFF.

The chain employs TRBV4-2 and TRBJ2-5; 10 bases map to TRBD2. Germline trimming cut 1 base from V and 3 bases from J; bases unmatched to any gene: 2. Germline CDR1 is LGHNA and CDR2 is YNFKEQ. This CDR3 spans 15 amino acids. The CDR3 coding sequence is TGTGCCAGCAGCCAAGTTCTAGCGGGAGAAGAGACCCAGTACTTC. It encodes CASSQVLAGEETQYF.

This clone appeared once. This rearrangement joins TRBV4-3 to TRBJ1-3; 7 bases align to TRBD1. V gave up 3 bases and J gave up 3 bases; unmatched junction bases: 11. Germline V CDR1 and CDR2: LGHNA, YSLEER. This CDR3 region has 17 residues. CDR3 in DNA: TGCGCCAGCAGCCACCTTATCCGGGACAGCCTTGGAAACACCATATATTTT. Its translation: CASSHLIRDSLGNTIYF.

This sequence joins TRBV5-1 and TRBJ2-1; 9 bases agree with TRBD2. The V segment lost 0 bases and the J segment 7 bases; nucleotides outside the gene matches: 5. Germline CDR1 and CDR2: SGHRS and YFSETQ. The CDR3 consists of 15 residues. The CDR3 DNA reads TGCGCCAGCAGCTTGGAGGCGGGAGGGCCTAATGAGCAGTTCTTC. Its protein product is CASSLEAGGPNEQFF.

The chain couples TRBV7-2 to TRBJ2-7; a possible D gene is TRBD1 (7 bases). V was shortened by 1 base and J by 5 bases, with 12 bases between the two germline ends. In germline, CDR1 is SGHTA, CDR2 FQGNSA. The CDR3 has 14 residues. CDR3 loop: CASSLGQGGHEQYF. The CDR3 DNA follows: TGTGCCAGCAGCTTAGGACAGGGAGGCCACGAGCAGTACTTC.

CDR3 bases: TGCGCCAGCAGCTTGGATGGACAGGCCGCCTACGAGCAGTACTTC. Protein sequence: CASSLDGQAAYEQYF. The rearrangement uses TRBV5-1 and TRBJ2-7, with 7 bases lining up with TRBD1. V lost 0 bases to trimming and J lost 2 bases; unmatched junction nucleotides: 5. Germline CDR1 SGHRS, CDR2 YFSETQ. This CDR3 has 15 residues.

This sequence joins TRBV19 and TRBJ2-1; D is possibly TRBD1 (6 bases). V gave up 5 bases and J gave up 6 bases, with 14 bases separating them. The CDR3 length is 14 residues. Germline lookup yields CDR1 LNHDA and CDR2 SQIVND (reference sequence). CDR3 in amino acids: CASSLWGQGNEQFF. CDR3 coding DNA: TGTGCCAGTAGTCTTTGGGGGCAAGGCAATGAGCAGTTCTTC.

The gene calls are TRBV3-1 (or the pseudogene TRBV3-2) and TRBJ1-2, with 10 bases identical to TRBD1. The V and J ends lost 1 base and 7 bases, in that order; junction bases with no gene match: 3. The germline V gene has CDR1 LGHDT and CDR2 YNNKEL (reference sequence). This CDR3 is 14 amino acids long. For the CDR3, the DNA is TGTGCCAGCAGCCAAGGGGGGACAGGGGCTGGCTACACCTTC. Its protein product is CASSQGGTGAGYTF.

The gene calls are TRBV10-3 and TRBJ2-7; possible D gene TRBD1, 5 bases. This CDR3 has 14 residues. Germline CDR1 reads ENHRY; CDR2 reads SYGVKD. The V gene lost 3 bases and the J gene lost 1 base, with 10 bases spanning the gap. CDR3 in amino acids: CAISDRALSYEQYF. In DNA, the CDR3 is TGTGCCATCAGTGACAGGGCCCTTTCCTACGAGCAGTACTTC.